These 6 T cell receptor beta chains originate from one sample sequenced in a study of lymphopenia after photon versus proton radiotherapy. The method was immunoSEQ multiplex PCR; TCRdb's version includes in-frame clones alone and lacks a portion of them. This repertoire shows around 150,000 clones, approximately 91% found once; its top ten account for about 4.7%. Sample: peripheral blood, taken from a patient treated with photon-based radiotherapy. These receptors all stem from a man aged 45 to 65 with gastric cancer.

This chain connects TRBV21-1 to TRBJ1-2. TRBV21-1 is a documented pseudogene. The CDR3 is 10 amino acids. CDR3 in amino acids: CASSKARNTF. As DNA, the CDR3 is TGTGCCAGCAGCAAGGCCCGGAACACCTTC.

This chain connects TRBV6-5 to TRBJ1-1; 8 nucleotides agree with TRBD1. Trimming removed 6 bases from V and 5 bases from J; junction bases left unmatched: 8. Germline V gene lookup returns CDR1 MNHEY and CDR2 SVGAGI. The CDR3 sequence is 14 residues long. CDR3 loop: CASSRQGPRTEAFF. The CDR3 bases are TGTGCCAGCAGCCGACAGGGGCCGCGGACTGAAGCTTTCTTT.

The chain uses TRBV9 and TRBJ2-1, with 11 bases fitting TRBD2. CDR3 length equals 21 residues. The germline gives CDR1 SGDLS, CDR2 YYNGEE. V lost 0 bases to trimming and J lost 13 bases; unmatched junction nucleotides: 27. The CDR3 protein is CASSVGSPGQGGVAGGSRQFF. The CDR3 DNA reads TGTGCCAGCAGCGTAGGATCACCGGGACAGGGAGGAGTAGCGGGAGGGTCCAGACAGTTCTTC.

The V call is TRBV11-2, the J call TRBJ1-5; D uncertain. The CDR3 contains 14 residues. In germline, CDR1 is SGHAT, CDR2 FQNNGV. V was shortened by 5 bases and J by 5 bases, with 13 bases between the two germline ends. The CDR3 DNA reads TGTGCCAGCAGCCCAGACACGCCCGATCAGCCCCAGCATTTT. This sequence encodes CASSPDTPDQPQHF.

V usage is TRBV29-1 and J usage is TRBJ2-1, with D possibly called TRBD1 or TRBD2 (5 bases each). The CDR3 sequence is 14 residues long. CDR1 is SQVTM and CDR2 is ANQGSEA in the germline V gene. V lost 4 bases and J lost 6, with 16 bases in between. CDR3 coding DNA: TGCAGCGTTGGAGTGGGACCAAACGGCAATGAGCAGTTCTTC. This sequence encodes CSVGVGPNGNEQFF.

V usage is TRBV11-2 and J usage is TRBJ2-5; tentatively, D is TRBD1 or TRBD2 (5 bases each). CDR1 and CDR2 from the germline V gene are SGHAT and FQNNGV. The V end was cut by 5 bases, the J end by 2 bases, with 18 bases between. CDR3 size: 16 residues. CDR3 in amino acids: CASSPRDGSLQETQYF. The DNA of the CDR3 is TGTGCCAGCAGCCCCCGGGACGGATCCTTGCAAGAGACCCAGTACTTC.